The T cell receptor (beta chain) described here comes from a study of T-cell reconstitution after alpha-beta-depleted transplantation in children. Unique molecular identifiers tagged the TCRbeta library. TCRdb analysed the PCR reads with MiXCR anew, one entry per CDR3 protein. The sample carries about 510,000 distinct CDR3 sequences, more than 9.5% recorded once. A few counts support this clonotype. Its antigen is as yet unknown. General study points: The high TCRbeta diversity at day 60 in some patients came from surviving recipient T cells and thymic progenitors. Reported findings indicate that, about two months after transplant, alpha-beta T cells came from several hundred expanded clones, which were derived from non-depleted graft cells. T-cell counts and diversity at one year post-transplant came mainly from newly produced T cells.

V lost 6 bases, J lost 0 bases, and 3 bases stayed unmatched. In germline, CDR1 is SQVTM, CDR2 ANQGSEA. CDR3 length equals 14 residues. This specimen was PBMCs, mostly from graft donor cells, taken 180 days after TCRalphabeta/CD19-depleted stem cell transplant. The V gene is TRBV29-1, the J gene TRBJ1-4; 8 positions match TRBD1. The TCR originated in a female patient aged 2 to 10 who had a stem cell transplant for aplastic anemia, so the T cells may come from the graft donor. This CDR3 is CSVRQGSTNEKLFF. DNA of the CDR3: TGCAGCGTCCGACAGGGGTCAACTAATGAAAAACTGTTTTTT.